Below, one TCR beta chain is given with its context. The entry originates in a study of blood T cell repertoires in COVID-19. Background on the study: Acute and convalescent COVID-19 samples came from the United States, Italy and Spain. From T cells, B-cell-depleted T cells, or PBMCs came the material, which was cDNA or gDNA.

The CDR3 spans 13 residues. Trimming took off 7 bases at V and 5 bases at J, with 14 bases between the two ends. Authors' processing steps: Reference gene primer amplification gave estimated nucleated cell counts. Libraries were prepared by immunoSEQ multiplex PCR; TCRdb keeps only in-frame clonotypes and omits some of them. V, J and clone size are those of that table, while D and trimming were read from the DNA. This sample yields tens of thousands of clones, of which approximately 84% are seen a single time; roughly 23% belongs to the top ten. The chain has TRBV12-3 or TRBV12-4 and TRBJ1-1, with D uncertain. This clonotype was obtained from a man older than 75 with active or convalescent COVID-19. Specimen: peripheral blood. CDR3 nucleotides: TGTGCCAGCACCCCTATGGAGGGTACTGAAGCTTTCTTT. The encoded protein is CASTPMEGTEAFF.